The 7 T cell receptor beta chains below come from one sample, sequenced in a study of STAT3 mutations in large granular lymphocyte leukemia (dated by TCRdb to about 2019). What the work shows at the level of the full study, not this receptor alone: All T-LGLL patients had at least one immunodominant TCRbeta clonotype, and roughly half had multiple immunodominant subclonotypes.

The library was prepared using the immunoSEQ multiplex PCR assay. The immuneACCESS repertoire file appears here via TCRdb, limited to in-frame rearrangements. These files lack a portion of the clones; in checked studies, under half of the deficit traces to unresolved V genes, and the cause of the others is not known. Across this sample there are under 35,000 clones, with around 85% seen only once. The ten largest make up approximately 11% of the sample. The antigens these receptors bind are not known. The sequencing input was peripheral blood mononuclear cells. All receptors come from a man between 60 and 70 years old with T-cell large granular lymphocyte leukemia. Some clones in this sample may be carry-over from other donors' samples. The age is the age at diagnosis.

This clone was seen a few times. The chain is built from TRBV5-1 and TRBJ1-2; D may be TRBD1 (5 bases). The germline V and J ends were trimmed by 4 bases and 7 bases, with 8 bases remaining between them. Germline CDR1 is SGHRS and CDR2 is YFSETQ. CDR3 length equals 11 residues. CDR3 in amino acids: CASSETAGYTF. CDR3 bases: TGCGCCAGCAGCGAGACAGCTGGCTACACCTTC.

This sequence joins TRBV5-1 and TRBJ2-3; D remains ambiguous. CDR1 is SGHRS, CDR2 YFSETQ, per germline. The CDR3 contains 11 residues. V was cut by 3 bases and J by 2 bases, with 1 base left in between. The CDR3 reads CASSYTDTQYF. In DNA, the CDR3 is TGCGCCAGCAGCTACACAGATACGCAGTATTTT. The whole variable domain, remainder taken from reference TRBV5-1 and TRBJ2-3, is KAGVTQTPRYLIKTRGQQVTLSCSPISGHRSVSWYQQTPGQGLQFLFEYFSETQRNKGNFPGRFSGRQFSNSRSEMNVSTLELGDSALYLCASSYTDTQYFGPGTRLTVL.

The chain combines TRBV7-9 with TRBJ2-3; D uncertain. Trimming stripped 8 bases from V and 1 base from J, with 16 bases between. Germline V CDR1 and CDR2: SEHNR, FQNEAQ (reference sequence). This CDR3 is built from 15 residues. CDR3 in amino acids: CASGGGPLGTDTQYF. The CDR3 nucleotides read TGTGCCAGCGGCGGCGGCCCCCTAGGCACAGATACGCAGTATTTT.

The chain joins TRBV5-1 to TRBJ2-7, with 7 bases identical to TRBD2. V gave up 5 bases and J gave up 2 bases; unmatched junction bases: 7. The CDR3 has 14 residues. Germline assignment: CDR1 SGHRS and CDR2 YFSETQ. The CDR3 is CASSSGHDTYEQYF. The CDR3 DNA is TGCGCCAGCAGTAGCGGGCACGACACCTACGAGCAGTACTTC.

V and J are TRBV5-1 and TRBJ1-4, with a tentative D call TRBD1 (5 bases). CDR1 is SGHRS and CDR2 is YFSETQ in the germline V gene. This CDR3 contains 14 residues. V gave up 0 bases and J gave up 5 bases, with 8 bases separating them. The DNA for the CDR3 is TGCGCCAGCAGCTTGGCCGACAGAAATGAAAAACTGTTTTTT. Translating gives CASSLADRNEKLFF.

The rearrangement joins TRBV9 to TRBJ2-5, with D perhaps matching TRBD2 (7 bases). V was trimmed by 6 bases and J by 4 bases, leaving 13 bases between them. The V gene's germline CDR1 is SGDLS and CDR2 YYNGEE. This CDR3 has 13 amino acids. The CDR3 DNA is TGTGCCAGCAACGAGGGGGGGGGAGAGACCCAGTACTTC. It codes for CASNEGGGETQYF.

The chain employs TRBV4-2 and TRBJ1-5; D not certain. Germline V lookup: CDR1 LGHNA, CDR2 YNFKEQ. Deletions cut 0 bases from V and 5 bases from J, with 11 bases between. CDR3 size: 15 residues. Here the CDR3 DNA reads TGTGCCAGCAGCCAAGATATGGACCTAGATCAGCCCCAGCATTTT. It yields the protein CASSQDMDLDQPQHF.